One sample yielded the 20 T cell receptor beta chains listed below, sequenced in a study of blood T cell repertoires in COVID-19. Sequencing was performed with immunoSEQ multiplex PCR; in TCRdb, only in-frame clones are kept and a portion is missing. The data show 70,000 to 100,000 clones, with about 88% seen just once and about 1.2% held by the top ten. The sequenced sample was peripheral blood. All receptors derive from a man of 80 years or more with active or convalescent COVID-19.

This rearrangement joins TRBV18 to TRBJ2-7; 7 nucleotides agree with TRBD2. V lost 6 bases to trimming and J lost 1 base; unmatched junction nucleotides: 6. The CDR3 has 14 amino acids. CDR1 is KGHSH and CDR2 is LQKENI in the germline V gene. The CDR3 region is CASSKSSGSYEQYF. The CDR3 coding sequence is TGTGCCAGCTCCAAGTCTAGCGGTTCCTACGAGCAGTACTTC.

This chain joins TRBV11-3 and TRBJ2-3; 10 bases agree with TRBD1. The V and J ends lost 5 bases and 1 base, in that order; junction bases with no gene match: 3. Germline loops: CDR1 SGHNT, CDR2 YENEEA. CDR3 length: 15 residues. The CDR3 sequence: CASSPGTGGTDTQYF. As DNA, the CDR3 is TGTGCCAGCAGCCCCGGGACAGGGGGCACAGATACGCAGTATTTT.

This clone came up a few times. This CDR3 is CASSQVRRRYNEQFF. In DNA form, the CDR3 reads TGCGCCAGCAGCCAAGTGAGAAGGAGATACAATGAGCAGTTCTTC. The chain has TRBV4-1 and TRBJ2-1; D unresolved. The CDR3 is 15 residues long. The V gene's germline CDR1 is MGHRA and CDR2 YSYEKL. V was trimmed by 1 base and J by 4 bases, leaving 11 bases between them.

This sequence joins TRBV5-4 and TRBJ1-1, with 8 nucleotides matching TRBD1. V lost 4 bases to trimming and J lost 10 bases; unmatched junction nucleotides: 12. CDR1 and CDR2 from the germline V gene are SGHNT and YYREEE (reference sequence). This CDR3 region has 14 residues. The CDR3 region is CASSSTTGARTAFF. The CDR3 bases are TGTGCCAGCAGCAGCACGACAGGGGCAAGAACAGCTTTCTTT.

This rearrangement joins TRBV18 to TRBJ2-3, with D maybe TRBD2 (6 bases). The germline V gene encodes CDR1 KGHSH and CDR2 LQKENI. V was trimmed by 4 bases and J by 1 base, leaving 15 bases between them. The CDR3 contains 16 residues. The CDR3 loop is CASSLLGRDGTDTQYF. DNA for the CDR3: TGTGCCAGCTCACTCCTGGGGCGGGACGGCACAGATACGCAGTATTTT.

The chain has TRBV5-1 and TRBJ1-2; tentatively, D is TRBD1 (6 bases). V lost 1 base and J lost 8, with 12 bases in between. This CDR3 comprises 13 residues. The germline gives CDR1 SGHRS, CDR2 YFSETQ. CDR3 residues: CASSLNSGGGYTF. For the CDR3, the DNA is TGCGCCAGCAGCTTGAATTCGGGGGGCGGCTACACCTTC. Drawing the rest from reference TRBV5-1 and TRBJ1-2, the complete variable domain is KAGVTQTPRYLIKTRGQQVTLSCSPISGHRSVSWYQQTPGQGLQFLFEYFSETQRNKGNFPGRFSGRQFSNSRSEMNVSTLELGDSALYLCASSLNSGGGYTFGSGTRLTVV.

V usage is TRBV7-2 and J usage is TRBJ1-2, with TRBD1 identical over 10 bases. Germline V gene lookup returns CDR1 SGHTA and CDR2 FQGNSA. The J segment lost 4 bases and the V segment lost 5 bases, leaving 7 bases of the junction unmatched. This CDR3 spans 15 amino acids. The CDR3 here is CASSPDRGETYGYTF. CDR3 DNA sequence: TGTGCCAGCAGCCCGGACAGGGGGGAGACCTATGGCTACACCTTC.

This clone was seen only once. This chain links TRBV19 with TRBJ2-3, with TRBD1 as a possible D gene (5 bases). The ends were cut back, 4 bases at V and 0 bases at J, with 8 bases in the middle. CDR3 length: 14 amino acids. In germline, CDR1 is LNHDA, CDR2 SQIVND (reference sequence). The CDR3 region has the DNA TGTGCCAGTAGTACCCGACAGAGCACAGATACGCAGTATTTT. Translated: CASSTRQSTDTQYF.

This clone turned up a few times. The chain employs TRBV3-1 (or the pseudogene TRBV3-2) and TRBJ2-5; 10 bases agree with TRBD2. The CDR3 spans 15 residues. Germline lookup yields CDR1 LGHDT and CDR2 YNNKEL (reference sequence). The junction had 4 bases not matched to a gene; V was cut back by 1 base and J by 5 bases. CDR3 bases: TGTGCCAGCAGCCAAGTAGCGGGAGGTGGTGAGACCCAGTACTTC. This gives the protein CASSQVAGGGETQYF.

The chain recombines TRBV4-3 with TRBJ1-6; no clear D. Germline V lookup: CDR1 LGHNA, CDR2 YSLEER. The CDR3 covers 14 residues. Trimming took 0 bases from V and 14 from J, leaving 14 bases between them. DNA for the CDR3: TGCGCCAGCAGCCAAGATACCCAGGTTTTGGCCCTCCACTTT. This translates into CASSQDTQVLALHF.

The V call is TRBV19, the J call TRBJ2-7; D is possibly TRBD1 (6 bases). Germline lookup yields CDR1 LNHDA and CDR2 SQIVND (reference sequence). This CDR3 region has 14 residues. V dropped 5 bases and J dropped 1 base, with 12 bases sitting between them. CDR3 sequence (DNA): TGTGCCAGTAGTGTTAAACAGGGTTCCTACGAGCAGTACTTC. Its translation: CASSVKQGSYEQYF.

The rearrangement links TRBV7-8 to TRBJ2-1; weak D call: TRBD2 (5 bases). V shed 8 bases and J shed 0 bases, with 11 bases lying between them. Germline V gives CDR1 SGHVS, CDR2 FQNEAQ. This CDR3 has 14 amino acids. The CDR3 bases are TGTGCCAGCGCGGGTCACCTCTCCTACAATGAGCAGTTCTTC. Its protein is CASAGHLSYNEQFF.

The chain recombines TRBV4-3 with TRBJ2-7, with 11 bases fitting TRBD2. The CDR3 spans 16 residues. Germline CDR1 is LGHNA and CDR2 is YSLEER. Trimming took 1 base from V and 4 from J; bases not matched to a gene: 6. This chain's CDR3 is CASSQALAGGGYEQYF. In nucleotides, the CDR3 is TGCGCCAGCAGCCAAGCTCTAGCGGGAGGCGGATACGAGCAGTACTTC.

This chain links TRBV5-1 with TRBJ1-3; 10 nucleotides align to TRBD1. The germline gives CDR1 SGHRS, CDR2 YFSETQ. The CDR3 is 16 amino acids. Germline trimming cut 4 bases from V and 2 bases from J; bases unmatched to any gene: 6. The CDR3 here is CASSPVGQGPGNTIYF. Written as DNA, the CDR3 is TGCGCCAGCAGCCCGGTGGGACAGGGGCCTGGAAACACCATATATTTT.

The chain carries TRBV4-2 and TRBJ2-3; D might be TRBD2 (5 bases). This CDR3 is built from 15 residues. CDR1 LGHNA and CDR2 YNFKEQ come from the germline V gene. With 4 bases removed from V and 4 bases from J, the gap between germline ends came to 15 bases. The CDR3 sequence is CASSPDYSRSDTQYF. The DNA for the CDR3 is TGTGCCAGCAGCCCCGACTATAGTAGGTCAGATACGCAGTATTTT.

V usage is TRBV7-9 and J usage is TRBJ2-3; the match to TRBD2 covers 7 bases. The V gene end was trimmed by 1 base and the J gene end by 1 base; junction bases not matched to a gene: 8. Per germline, CDR1 SEHNR and CDR2 FQNEAQ (reference sequence). This CDR3 spans 17 amino acids. The CDR3 spells CASSLGLSGGGTDTQYF. In nucleotides, the CDR3 is TGTGCCAGCAGCTTAGGTCTGTCGGGAGGAGGCACAGATACGCAGTATTTT.

The J gene is TRBJ1-2, the V gene TRBV24-1; D gene unclear. V lost 4 bases and J lost 6, with 11 bases in between. In germline, CDR1 is KGHDR, CDR2 SFDVKD. CDR3 length: 13 residues. CDR3 residues: CATSDNRGNGYTF. The CDR3 DNA sequence: TGTGCCACCAGTGACAACCGAGGGAATGGCTACACCTTC.

In nucleotides, the CDR3 is TGTGCCAGCAGTGTGGGACAACGCAGTAGAGCTTTCTTT. This gives the protein CASSVGQRSRAFF. The chain employs TRBV2 and TRBJ1-1; weak D call: TRBD1 (6 bases). This CDR3 is 13 amino acids long. Deletions cut 4 bases from V and 10 bases from J, with 16 bases between. Germline V gene lookup returns CDR1 SNHLY and CDR2 FYNNEI.

This rearrangement joins TRBV11-2 to TRBJ1-2, with D unresolved. The germline V gene has CDR1 SGHAT and CDR2 FQNNGV. CDR3 length: 15 residues. V gave up 2 bases and J gave up 0 bases, with 10 bases separating them. The DNA of the CDR3 is TGTGCCAGCAGCTTAAGTACAGCCTCTAACTATGGCTACACCTTC. Its protein product is CASSLSTASNYGYTF.

The CDR3 loop reads CASSLEAGPGSAFF. The CDR3 nucleotides read TGTGCCAGCAGCTTAGAGGCAGGGCCGGGTTCAGCTTTCTTT. The chain links TRBV11-2 to TRBJ1-1, with D possibly matching TRBD1 (5 bases). V was cut by 0 bases and J by 10 bases, with 15 bases left in between. Per germline, CDR1 SGHAT and CDR2 FQNNGV. This CDR3 is 14 amino acids long.